A single sample is the source of the 23 T cell receptor beta chains below, sequenced in a study of shared clonotypes between healthy human individuals (TCRdb year 2020). The method behind the library was the immunoSEQ multiplex PCR assay. TCRdb re-hosts the immuneACCESS table, in-frame sequences only. Its copies lack some clones; in the studies checked, an unresolved V gene accounts for under half of them, and the cause for the rest is not known. This sample is represented by 850,000 to 1,200,000 clones; around 76% of them were singletons. About 1.4% of the sample is held by the ten biggest clonotypes. The sample taken for sequencing was memory CD4+ T cells sorted from blood. The cell subset or site label of this sample denotes: CD45RA-negative fraction. The source of these receptors is a young man in good health.

The chain couples TRBV5-4 to TRBJ2-7, with 8 nucleotides matching TRBD2. Germline loops: CDR1 SGHNT, CDR2 YYREEE (reference sequence). V was pared by 0 bases and J by 2 bases, with 4 bases of the junction left unmatched. The CDR3 loop spans 15 amino acids. The CDR3 DNA sequence: TGTGCCAGCAGCTTGGGCAATAGCGGGGCCTACGAGCAGTACTTC. It yields the protein CASSLGNSGAYEQYF. The complete variable domain, with remaining parts taken from reference TRBV5-4 and TRBJ2-7, reads ETGVTQSPTHLIKTRGQQVTLRCSSQSGHNTVSWYQQALGQGPQFIFQYYREEENGRGNFPPRFSGLQFPNYSSELNVNALELDDSALYLCASSLGNSGAYEQYFGPGTRLTVT.

This clone was counted a single time. Other DNA sequences from this sample encode an identical CDR3 as well. The chain has TRBV11-2 and TRBJ1-5; a possible D gene is TRBD1 (5 bases). The CDR3 has 14 residues. The V end was cut by 3 bases, the J end by 4 bases, with 10 bases between. The germline CDR1 and CDR2 sequences are SGHAT and FQNNGV. CDR3 in amino acids: CASSLEGTNQPQHF. CDR3 sequence (DNA): TGTGCCAGCAGCTTGGAGGGGACTAATCAGCCCCAGCATTTT.

This clone was counted a single time. At one end the junction does not follow the germline gene, possibly because of a read error. Written as DNA, the CDR3 is TGTGCTAGCAGCTCAAATCTGGGTAGTAACGAGCAGTACTTC. It encodes CASSSNLGSNEQYF. The V gene is TRBV7-7, the J gene TRBJ2-7; D not resolved. Germline V gene lookup returns CDR1 SSHAT and CDR2 FNYEAQ (reference sequence). CDR3 size: 14 residues.

Written as DNA, the CDR3 is TGTGCCTGGATCCCTAAGGGACAGAACTATGGCTACACCTTC. Protein sequence: CAWIPKGQNYGYTF. The rearrangement joins TRBV30 to TRBJ1-2; 7 bases map to TRBD1. The CDR3 sequence is 14 residues long. CDR1 is GTSNPN and CDR2 is SVGIG in the germline V gene (reference sequence). V lost 4 bases, J lost 2 bases, and 7 bases stayed unmatched.

The rearrangement uses TRBV4-1 and TRBJ1-1, with TRBD1 matching 7 bases. J lost 1 base, V lost 1 base, and 3 bases had no gene match. Looked up from germline, CDR1 is MGHRA and CDR2 is YSYEKL. The CDR3 consists of 15 residues. The CDR3 here is CASSQGTGANTEAFF. The CDR3, as DNA: TGCGCCAGCAGCCAAGGCACAGGGGCGAACACTGAAGCTTTCTTT.

The chain is built from TRBV14 and TRBJ2-5; no clear D gene. The CDR3 runs 12 residues. Germline CDR1 is SGHDN and CDR2 is FVKESK. Trimming removed 5 bases at V and 9 bases at J, with 13 bases between. Here the CDR3 reads CASSGDRVAQYF. CDR3 nucleotide sequence: TGTGCCAGCAGCGGAGATCGGGTGGCCCAGTACTTC.

A few counts support this clone. The chain is built from TRBV29-1 and TRBJ1-4; 8 bases are shared with TRBD1. Germline lookup yields CDR1 SQVTM and CDR2 ANQGSEA. This CDR3 has 14 amino acids. Losses at the gene ends were 7 bases for V and 7 bases for J; bases not matched to a gene: 11. The CDR3 spells CSASQGGRREKLFF. The DNA for the CDR3 is TGCAGCGCTTCACAGGGGGGAAGACGTGAAAAACTGTTTTTT.

The chain carries TRBV27 and TRBJ2-7; 7 bases align to TRBD2. The V segment lost 5 bases and the J segment 1 base; nucleotides outside the gene matches: 11. The CDR3 is 16 residues long. Germline CDR1 and CDR2: MNHEY and SMNVEV (reference sequence). CDR3 DNA: TGTGCCAGCAGTCCCCGGGTGCTAGCGGATTCCTACGAGCAGTACTTC. Amino acid sequence: CASSPRVLADSYEQYF.

The chain combines TRBV5-5 with TRBJ2-2; 8 bases fit TRBD2. Germline lookup yields CDR1 SGHKS and CDR2 YYEKEE (reference sequence). The V gene end was trimmed by 3 bases and the J gene end by 6 bases; junction bases not matched to a gene: 4. The CDR3 has 14 residues. CDR3 loop: CASSWAGGPGELFF. The CDR3 region has the DNA TGTGCCAGCAGCTGGGCGGGGGGCCCCGGGGAGCTGTTTTTT. The variable domain in full, completed from reference TRBV5-5 and TRBJ2-2, reads DAGVTQSPTHLIKTRGQQVTLRCSPISGHKSVSWYQQVLGQGPQFIFQYYEKEERGRGNFPDRFSARQFPNYSSELNVNALLLGDSALYLCASSWAGGPGELFFGEGSRLTVL.

The CDR3 nucleotides are TGTGCCAGCAGCCCTGACATGGGGGGAGGCACAGATACGCAGTATTTT. Translated, it gives CASSPDMGGGTDTQYF. The gene calls are TRBV5-6 and TRBJ2-3; possible D gene TRBD2, 6 bases. CDR3 length: 16 residues. Trimming took off 4 bases at V and 1 base at J, with 16 bases between the two ends. Per the germline V gene, CDR1 is SGHDT and CDR2 is YYEEEE.

This clone was seen repeatedly, ten times or more. The CDR3 nucleotides are TGTGCCAGCAGCCCCCTAGACAAGGGTGGCTACACCTTC. Translation: CASSPLDKGGYTF. The chain is built from TRBV5-4 and TRBJ1-2; no reliable D call. The CDR3 has 13 residues. Between the trimmed V and J ends, which lost 4 bases and 7 bases, there was a span of 14 bases. CDR1 and CDR2 (germline): SGHNT, YYREEE (reference sequence).

J is TRBJ1-6 and V is TRBV30; 7 positions match TRBD1. J gave up 7 bases and V 3 bases, and 6 bases lay outside the gene matches. There are 14 residues in the CDR3. CDR1 is GTSNPN, CDR2 SVGIG, per germline (reference sequence). This chain's CDR3 is CAWRYRDRNSPLHF. The CDR3, as DNA: TGTGCCTGGAGATACCGGGACAGAAATTCACCCCTCCACTTT.

The rearrangement uses TRBV9 and TRBJ2-3; D is possibly TRBD1 (6 bases). This CDR3 contains 16 residues. The ends were cut back, 0 bases at V and 2 bases at J, with 13 bases in the middle. Germline V gene sequence: CDR1 SGDLS, CDR2 YYNGEE. In nucleotides, the CDR3 is TGTGCCAGCAGCGTAGAAGGGGGACGCCTCACAGATACGCAGTATTTT. Translated: CASSVEGGRLTDTQYF.

The rearrangement links TRBV28 to TRBJ2-7; no definite D call. The CDR3 consists of 13 residues. Between the trimmed V and J ends, which lost 3 bases and 4 bases, there was a span of 10 bases. The germline gives CDR1 MDHEN, CDR2 SYDVKM. CDR3 sequence: CASSFSLTYEQYF. As DNA, the CDR3 is TGTGCCAGCAGTTTTAGTCTGACTTACGAGCAGTACTTC. The whole variable domain, remainder taken from reference TRBV28 and TRBJ2-7, is DVKVTQSSRYLVKRTGEKVFLECVQDMDHENMFWYRQDPGLGLRLIYFSYDVKMKEKGDIPEGYSVSREKKERFSLILESASTNQTSMYLCASSFSLTYEQYFGPGTRLTVT.

This clone was recorded at least ten times. The rearrangement uses TRBV11-2 and TRBJ2-5, with a weak D call TRBD2 (6 bases). Trimming left V 3 bases short and J 3 bases short, with 8 bases between. Germline V gene lookup returns CDR1 SGHAT and CDR2 FQNNGV. There are 13 residues in the CDR3. The CDR3 region is CASSFTGEETQYF. The CDR3 bases are TGTGCCAGCAGCTTCACGGGGGAAGAGACCCAGTACTTC. The variable domain in full, with the rest retrieved from reference TRBV11-2 and TRBJ2-5, is EAGVAQSPRYKIIEKRQSVAFWCNPISGHATLYWYQQILGQGPKLLIQFQNNGVVDDSQLPKDRFSAERLKGVDSTLKIQPAKLEDSAVYLCASSFTGEETQYFGPGTRLLVL.

This chain links TRBV28 with TRBJ1-2, with D unclear. The CDR3 extends over 12 amino acids. V dropped 7 bases and J dropped 3 bases, with 9 bases sitting between them. Germline CDR1 reads MDHEN; CDR2 reads SYDVKM. In nucleotides, the CDR3 is TGTGCCAGCACCAGCAGTGACTATGGCTACACCTTC. This sequence encodes CASTSSDYGYTF.

The chain combines TRBV28 with TRBJ1-4; 8 positions agree with TRBD1. The germline gives CDR1 MDHEN, CDR2 SYDVKM. V was pared by 6 bases and J by 8 bases, with 11 bases of the junction left unmatched. This CDR3 comprises 15 residues. This CDR3 reads CASRPPGQVQEKLFF. CDR3 DNA sequence: TGTGCCAGCAGACCCCCGGGACAGGTACAGGAAAAACTGTTTTTT.

This clone was recorded once. The J gene is TRBJ1-1, the V gene TRBV27; no clear D gene. Germline CDR1 is MNHEY and CDR2 is SMNVEV (reference sequence). V was clipped by 2 bases and J by 8 bases, with 18 bases between them. The CDR3 length is 15 residues. Here the CDR3 reads CASSLGRASTFEAFF. The DNA for the CDR3 is TGTGCCAGCAGTTTAGGTAGGGCGTCAACCTTCGAAGCTTTCTTT.

The chain has TRBV18 and TRBJ1-2; D remains ambiguous. V lost 3 bases and J lost 1, with 3 bases in between. The CDR3 totals 12 residues. The germline gives CDR1 KGHSH, CDR2 LQKENI. The CDR3 DNA follows: TGTGCCAGCTCACCGAATAACTATGGCTACACCTTC. Its translation is CASSPNNYGYTF.

The chain carries TRBV6-1 and TRBJ2-7; D is undetermined. V lost 3 bases to trimming and J lost 5 bases, with 11 bases between them. Germline CDR1 is MNHNS and CDR2 is SASEGT. CDR3 size: 13 residues. The CDR3 coding sequence is TGTGCCAGCAGTGATCCCATGGGTAACGAGCAGTACTTC. Protein sequence: CASSDPMGNEQYF.

The chain combines TRBV20-1 with TRBJ1-1; D gene uncertain. Germline-derived CDR1 and CDR2 are DFQATT and SNEGSKA (reference sequence). Trimming shortened V by 5 bases and J by 6 bases, and 10 bases separated the two germline ends. The CDR3 loop spans 11 amino acids. The CDR3 DNA reads as TGCAGTGCTGCCGAGATTCCTGAAGCTTTCTTT. As protein: CSAAEIPEAFF.

This clone showed up just once. The chain links TRBV25-1 to TRBJ2-3; 7 positions match TRBD1. Losses at the gene ends were 6 bases for V and 1 base for J; bases not matched to a gene: 4. The CDR3 is 14 amino acids. Germline V gene data show CDR1 as MGHDK and CDR2 as SYGVNS. The chain's CDR3 is CASRDRKGTDTQYF. In DNA form, the CDR3 reads TGTGCCAGCAGGGACAGGAAAGGCACAGATACGCAGTATTTT.

The V and J genes are TRBV6-6 and TRBJ1-4, with a tentative D call TRBD1 (6 bases). Trimming stripped 5 bases from V and 5 bases from J, with 12 bases between. This CDR3 has 14 amino acids. Germline loops: CDR1 MNHNY, CDR2 SVGAGI (reference sequence). The CDR3 coding sequence is TGTGCCAGCAGTAAACAGGGCGGCAATGAAAAACTGTTTTTT. It yields the protein CASSKQGGNEKLFF.